This T cell receptor beta chain was identified in a study of OX40 agonist ivuxolimab in advanced cancers. Findings and limits, study-wide: Among the lowest levels of clonal expansion were found in partial responders at 0.1-3.0 mg/kg.

As for this clone: The target antigen is unknown.

TCRdb's table, derived via immunoSEQ multiplex PCR, lists solely in-frame clones and lacks some. In the table there are about 54,000 clones, 75% to 90% of which are singletons. Autoimmune disease history or systemic immunosuppression was exclusionary. Germline values: CDR1 MRHNA, CDR2 SNTAGT. This CDR3 contains 13 residues. Trimming removed 11 bases from V and 4 bases from J; junction bases left unmatched: 6. The sequencing used CD4+ or CD8+ T cells sorted from blood, collected in a trial of the OX40 agonist ivuxolimab. This receptor was identified in an adult with an advanced solid tumor such as melanoma, head and neck, liver or kidney cancer. This chain connects TRBV6-4 to TRBJ2-2; 8 bases map to TRBD2. CDR3 in amino acids: CASGGPATGELFF. CDR3 in DNA: TGTGCCTCGGGGGGGCCGGCCACCGGGGAGCTGTTTTTT.